This record covers a single TCR beta chain. For CDR3 and TCR beta VDJ profiling, genomic DNA was the template used. TCRdb independently ran MiXCR on the reads; one entry per CDR3 protein. The sample lists about 160,000 distinct CDR3 sequences; roughly 48% were seen once. All sequencing subjects had displayed CD8+CD57+ cell expansion on flow cytometry. These data originate in a study of CD8+CD57+ T cells in acquired aplastic anemia. Sample: sorted CD4+, CD8+, or CD8+CD57+ T cells (not recorded which) from PBMCs. This receptor was identified in a human donor with aplastic anemia.

CDR3 coding DNA: TGCAGCACCCGAGGCACACCTAACACTGAAGCTTTCTTT. This encodes CSTRGTPNTEAFF. The chain has TRBV20-1 and TRBJ1-1; D gene ambiguous. Germline assignment: CDR1 DFQATT and CDR2 SNEGSKA (reference sequence). This CDR3 is built from 13 residues.